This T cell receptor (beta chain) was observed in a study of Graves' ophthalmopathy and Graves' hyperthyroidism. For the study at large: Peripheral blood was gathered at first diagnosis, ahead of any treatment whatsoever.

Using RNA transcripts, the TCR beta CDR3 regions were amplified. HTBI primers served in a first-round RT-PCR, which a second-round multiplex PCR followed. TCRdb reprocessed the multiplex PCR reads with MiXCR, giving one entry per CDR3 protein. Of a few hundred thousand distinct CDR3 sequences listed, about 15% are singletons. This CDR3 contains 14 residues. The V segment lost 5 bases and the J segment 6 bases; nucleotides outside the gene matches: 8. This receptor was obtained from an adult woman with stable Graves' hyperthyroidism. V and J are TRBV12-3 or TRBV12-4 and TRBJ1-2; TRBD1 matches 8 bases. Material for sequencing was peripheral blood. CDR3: CASSLRTGTDGYTF. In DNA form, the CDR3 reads TGTGCCAGCAGTCTTCGGACAGGGACTGATGGCTACACCTTC.